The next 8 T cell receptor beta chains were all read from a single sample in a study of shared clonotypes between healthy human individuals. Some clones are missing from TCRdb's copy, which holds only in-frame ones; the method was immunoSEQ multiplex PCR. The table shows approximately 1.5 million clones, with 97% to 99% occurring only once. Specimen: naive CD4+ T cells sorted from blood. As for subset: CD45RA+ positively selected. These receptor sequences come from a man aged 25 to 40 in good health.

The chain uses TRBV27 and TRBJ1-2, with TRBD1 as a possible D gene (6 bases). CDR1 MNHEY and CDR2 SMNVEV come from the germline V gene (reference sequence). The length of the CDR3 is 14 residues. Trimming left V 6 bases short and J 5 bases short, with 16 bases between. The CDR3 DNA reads TGTGCCAGCAGAGAAACCGGGACACCTTATGGCTACACCTTC. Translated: CASRETGTPYGYTF.

The CDR3 DNA reads TGTGCCAGCAGCGTAGACCCTACTAGCTCTGGGGCCAACGTCCTGACTTTC. Amino acid sequence: CASSVDPTSSGANVLTF. V usage is TRBV9 and J usage is TRBJ2-6, with D possibly matching TRBD2 (5 bases). From germline, CDR1 is SGDLS and CDR2 YYNGEE. The CDR3 is made up of 17 amino acids. V lost 0 bases to trimming and J lost 0 bases, with 10 bases between them.

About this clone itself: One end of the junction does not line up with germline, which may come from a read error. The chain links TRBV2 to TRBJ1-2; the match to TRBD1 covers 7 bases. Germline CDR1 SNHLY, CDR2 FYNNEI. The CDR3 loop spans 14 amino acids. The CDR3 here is CASREGGRDYGYTF. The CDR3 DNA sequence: TGTGCCAGCAGAGAAGGGGGCCGGGACTATGGCTACACCTTC.

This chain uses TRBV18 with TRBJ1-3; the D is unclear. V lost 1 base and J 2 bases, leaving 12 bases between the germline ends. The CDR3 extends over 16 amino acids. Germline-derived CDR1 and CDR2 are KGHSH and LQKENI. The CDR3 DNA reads TGTGCCAGCTCACCACTTCCGGGAGATACTGGAAACACCATATATTTT. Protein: CASSPLPGDTGNTIYF.

The CDR3 protein is CASRDDRGLGYTF. For the CDR3, the DNA is TGTGCCAGCAGGGATGACAGGGGGCTTGGCTACACCTTC. The chain has TRBV6-4 and TRBJ1-2, with 10 bases lining up with TRBD1. The CDR3 contains 13 residues. Unmatched junction bases numbered 5, after V lost 6 bases and J lost 7 bases. Germline V CDR1 and CDR2: MRHNA, SNTAGT.

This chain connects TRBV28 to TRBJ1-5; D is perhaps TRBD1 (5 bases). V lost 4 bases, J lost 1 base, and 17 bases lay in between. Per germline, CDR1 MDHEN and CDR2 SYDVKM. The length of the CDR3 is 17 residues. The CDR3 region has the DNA TGTGCCAGCAGTTCCTTACCGATGGGGCCAAGCAATCAGCCCCAGCATTTT. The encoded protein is CASSSLPMGPSNQPQHF.

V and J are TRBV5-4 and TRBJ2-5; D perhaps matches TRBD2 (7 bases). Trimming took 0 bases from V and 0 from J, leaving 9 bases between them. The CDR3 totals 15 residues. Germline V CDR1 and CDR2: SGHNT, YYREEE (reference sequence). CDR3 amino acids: CASSLEGGNQETQYF. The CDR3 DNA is TGTGCCAGCAGCTTGGAGGGGGGGAACCAAGAGACCCAGTACTTC. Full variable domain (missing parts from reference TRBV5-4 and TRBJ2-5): ETGVTQSPTHLIKTRGQQVTLRCSSQSGHNTVSWYQQALGQGPQFIFQYYREEENGRGNFPPRFSGLQFPNYSSELNVNALELDDSALYLCASSLEGGNQETQYFGPGTRLLVL.

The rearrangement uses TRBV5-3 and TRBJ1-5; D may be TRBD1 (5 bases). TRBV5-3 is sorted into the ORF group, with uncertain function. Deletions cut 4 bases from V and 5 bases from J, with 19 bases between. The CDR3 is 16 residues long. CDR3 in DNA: TGTGCCAGAAGCCCCGAGGCTCCGGGACGGTATCAGCCCCAGCATTTT. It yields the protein CARSPEAPGRYQPQHF.